This T cell receptor beta chain was captured by sequencing in a study of blood T cell repertoires in COVID-19. Overall study context: Both acute and convalescent COVID-19 samples were obtained from the United States, Italy and Spain.

V gave up 2 bases and J gave up 3 bases; unmatched junction bases: 6. The CDR3 sequence is 15 residues long. Germline CDR1 MNHEY, CDR2 SVGAGI. Patients in Seattle were enrolled during active infection, then followed longitudinally. How the authors handled the data: Cell counts per sample came from amplifying reference gene primers. Sequencing was performed with immunoSEQ multiplex PCR; in TCRdb, only in-frame clones are kept and a portion is missing. V, J and clone size reflect that table, while D and trimming were determined from the DNA. The profile covers 300,000 to 400,000 clones, with 86% appearing a single time and roughly 7.2% taken by the ten largest.

The V gene is TRBV6-5, the J gene TRBJ1-1; 7 bases are a match to TRBD1. Sequencing was done on a sample of peripheral blood. This sequence originates from a woman aged 55-70 years with COVID-19, enrolled during active disease. The CDR3 here is CASSYAAGQYTEAFF. The CDR3 DNA is TGTGCCAGCAGTTACGCGGCGGGACAGTACACTGAAGCTTTCTTT.